The rows below give T cell receptor beta chains drawn from one sample of a study of cytomegalovirus exposure and HLA in healthy donors. The method was immunoSEQ multiplex PCR; TCRdb's version includes in-frame clones alone and lacks a portion of them. This table has around 100,000 clones, less than 85% appearing once. The sample comprised PBMCs. The origin of the receptors is a woman aged 60 to 75 in good health and CMV-seropositive. Each CDR3 is given with its conserved first and last residue. A D gene is named only where the DNA matches it firmly. Some rows mark clone size as missing; the rest say once, few, many or name a class of expanded clone.

few	TRBJ1-5	-	TRBV5-5	CASSLEPGAGQPQHF	TGTGCCAGCAGCTTGGAACCGGGAGCAGGTCAGCCCCAGCATTTT
-	TRBJ2-2	TRBD2	TRBV27	CASSSLAGGPNTGELFF	TGTGCCAGCAGTTCACTAGCGGGAGGGCCTAACACCGGGGAGCTGTTTTTT
few	TRBJ1-1	TRBD1	TRBV4-1	CASSPGQGGTEAFF	TGCGCCAGCAGCCCCGGACAGGGGGGCACTGAAGCTTTCTTT
-	TRBJ2-1	TRBD2	TRBV6-4	CASSETSGGNNEQFF	TGTGCCAGCAGTGAGACTAGCGGGGGCAACAATGAGCAGTTCTTC
few	TRBJ2-7	TRBD2	TRBV19	CASSIKLAGGPRHEQYF	TGTGCCAGTAGTATAAAACTAGCGGGAGGGCCTCGCCACGAGCAGTACTTC
-	TRBJ2-7	-	TRBV4-1	CASSLRQSSYEQYF	TGCGCCAGCAGCCTCCGACAGAGCTCCTACGAGCAGTACTTC
-	TRBJ2-2	-	TRBV18	CASSPSTVLGELFF	TGTGCCAGCTCACCCTCTACGGTCTTAGGGGAGCTGTTTTTT
once	TRBJ2-7	TRBD1	TRBV5-1	CASSSGQGPYEQYF	TGCGCCAGCAGTTCGGGACAGGGACCTTACGAGCAGTACTTC
-	TRBJ1-5	-	TRBV7-2	CASSLIGQTYQPQHF	TGTGCCAGCAGCTTAATCGGACAGACCTATCAGCCCCAGCATTTT
-	TRBJ2-6	-	TRBV7-2	CASSLALLTSGANVLTF	TGTGCCAGCAGCTTAGCGCTACTAACCTCTGGGGCCAACGTCCTGACTTTC
once	TRBJ2-5	TRBD2	TRBV2	CASNLAGGLIGETQYF	TGTGCCAGCAACTTAGCGGGAGGACTGATTGGGGAGACCCAGTACTTC
-	TRBJ1-2	TRBD1	TRBV19	CASSPDRVGGYTF	TGTGCCAGTAGTCCCGACAGGGTTGGCGGCTACACCTTC
few	TRBJ2-1	TRBD2	TRBV7-3	CASSLVASGRDEQFF	TGTGCCAGCAGCTTAGTGGCTAGCGGGAGGGATGAGCAGTTCTTC
few	TRBJ2-7	-	TRBV7-8	CASSRPAGLAISYEQYF	TGTGCCAGCAGCCGCCCGGCGGGGCTAGCAATCTCCTACGAGCAGTACTTC
-	TRBJ2-3	-	TRBV18	CASSPTGSRSLSTDTQYF	TGTGCCAGCTCACCAACAGGGAGCAGGAGCTTAAGCACAGATACGCAGTATTTT
-	TRBJ2-5	-	TRBV6-1	CASSSPFEGQETQYF	TGTGCCAGCAGTTCCCCGTTCGAGGGCCAAGAGACCCAGTACTTC
-	TRBJ2-1	-	TRBV19	CASAYTAGWLNEQFF	TGTGCCAGTGCGTACACGGCGGGATGGCTCAATGAGCAGTTCTTC
-	TRBJ1-1	TRBD1	TRBV30	CAGTGGMNTEAFF	TGTGCCGGGACAGGGGGGATGAACACTGAAGCTTTCTTT
-	TRBJ2-7	TRBD1	TRBV29-1	CSVENRGDTYEQYF	TGCAGCGTTGAGAACAGGGGGGATACCTACGAGCAGTACTTC
-	TRBJ2-7	-	TRBV6-5	CASSYSPQGSYEQYF	TGTGCCAGCAGTTACTCCCCCCAGGGTTCCTACGAGCAGTACTTC
-	TRBJ2-1	TRBD1	TRBV9	CASSVVPRQGAGYNEQFF	TGTGCCAGCAGCGTAGTGCCGCGACAGGGGGCCGGTTACAATGAGCAGTTCTTC
-	TRBJ1-4	-	TRBV7-9	CASSFRVSGGRGNEKLFF	TGTGCCAGCAGCTTCCGCGTTTCGGGCGGCCGGGGTAATGAAAAACTGTTTTTT
-	TRBJ2-1	-	TRBV5-6	CASSSSLAPYNEQFF	TGTGCCAGCAGCAGTTCCCTAGCCCCCTACAATGAGCAGTTCTTC
-	TRBJ2-7	TRBD2	TRBV9	CASSVGLAGVGEQYF	TGTGCCAGCAGCGTAGGGCTAGCGGGAGTGGGGGAGCAGTACTTC
few	TRBJ1-2	-	TRBV6-1	CASSELSEAYGYTF	TGTGCCAGCAGTGAATTATCCGAAGCCTATGGCTACACCTTC
once	TRBJ2-1	TRBD2	TRBV18	CASSPPTSGYNEQFF	TGTGCCAGCTCACCACCGACTAGCGGGTACAATGAGCAGTTCTTC
once	TRBJ2-7	TRBD1	TRBV29-1	CSVTPQGSEQYF	TGCAGCGTAACGCCACAGGGGTCCGAGCAGTACTTC
once	TRBJ2-5	TRBD2	TRBV7-6	CASSLTSGRVGETQYF	TGTGCCAGCAGCTTGACTAGCGGGAGGGTGGGAGAGACCCAGTACTTC
-	TRBJ2-1	TRBD1	TRBV9	CASSQQGQSYNEQFF	TGTGCCAGCTCACAACAGGGGCAGTCCTACAATGAGCAGTTCTTC
-	TRBJ2-2	TRBD2	TRBV15	CATSRPGFSGRANTGELFF	TGTGCCACCAGCAGACCCGGGTTTAGCGGGAGGGCGAACACCGGGGAGCTGTTTTTT
-	TRBJ1-1	-	TRBV29-1	CSAVGSTEAFF	TGCAGCGCAGTAGGGAGCACTGAAGCTTTCTTT
-	TRBJ2-2	TRBD1	TRBV7-3	CASSGQGNYGELFF	TGTGCCAGCAGCGGACAGGGGAATTACGGGGAGCTGTTTTTT
-	TRBJ2-3	TRBD2	TRBV7-9	CASSLIRREALADTQYF	TGTGCCAGCAGCTTGATACGGCGGGAGGCGCTTGCAGATACGCAGTATTTT
-	TRBJ2-3	TRBD2	TRBV5-4	CASSRTDILAEPDTQYF	TGTGCCAGCAGCCGAACGGACATCCTAGCGGAACCAGATACGCAGTATTTT
-	TRBJ2-1	TRBD2	TRBV7-6	CASSRGTSGRRDNEQFF	TGTGCCAGCAGCCGCGGGACTAGCGGGAGGAGGGACAATGAGCAGTTCTTC
few	TRBJ1-6	TRBD1	TRBV28	CASSLGAGTGLNSPLHF	TGTGCCAGCAGTTTAGGCGCCGGGACAGGGCTAAATTCACCCCTCCACTTT